This T cell receptor beta chain was profiled in a study of T-cell memory formation after mild COVID-19. Study in general: In these data, TCR clusters were largely donor specific.

J lost 7 bases, V lost 7 bases, and 5 bases had no gene match. CDR1 and CDR2 (germline): SNHLY, FYNNEI. The CDR3 has 14 amino acids. To note about this clonotype: Its specificity is not known.

Findings and caveats of the study: Researchers found some responding clones in pre-infection memory, a sign that cross-reactive memory joined.

TCRdb passed the 5' RACE reads through MiXCR, listing each CDR3 protein once. The sample consists of more than 450,000 distinct CDR3 sequences, more than 15% of them appearing once. The receptor's source is an adult woman who had mild COVID-19 (a few samples of this study predate the infection). Cell type and time point are not known. The sequenced sample consisted of PBMCs or a T cell subset sorted from them (not recorded which). The rearrangement joins TRBV2 to TRBJ2-1, with TRBD2 identical over 12 bases. CDR3 bases: TGTGCCAGCAATCTAGCGGGGGGGCTGAATGAGCAGTTCTTC. This codes for CASNLAGGLNEQFF. The full variable domain, in which reference TRBV2 and TRBJ2-1 provide the parts outside the CDR3, is EPEVTQTPSHQVTQMGQEVILRCVPISNHLYFYWYRQILGQKVEFLVSFYNNEISEKSEIFDDQFSVERPDGSNFTLKIRSTKLEDSAMYFCASNLAGGLNEQFFGPGTRLTVL.